The 8 T cell receptor beta chains in this list originate from one sample, sequenced in a study of shared clonotypes between healthy human individuals. Produced via immunoSEQ multiplex PCR; TCRdb's table is partial and in-frame only. Of some 1.5 million clones detected, roughly 96% appear once; the ten largest clones hold approximately 1.1%. Sequencing was done on a sample of naive CD4+ T cells sorted from blood. Subset defined: CD45RA+ positively selected. Receptors originate from a man aged 30-40 years in good health.

The genes are TRBV5-4 and TRBJ2-3, with a tentative D call TRBD2 (5 bases). Germline V gives CDR1 SGHNT, CDR2 YYREEE (reference sequence). This CDR3 is built from 16 residues. V shed 6 bases and J shed 3 bases, with 20 bases lying between them. The CDR3 DNA reads TGTGCCAGCACTCTCAACCGGGGTTTATCAACAGATACGCAGTATTTT. Its translation: CASTLNRGLSTDTQYF.

The chain uses TRBV27 and TRBJ2-7; TRBD1 is a possible D gene (6 bases). Germline V gene data show CDR1 as MNHEY and CDR2 as SMNVEV (reference sequence). Trimming took 2 bases from V and 0 from J, leaving 17 bases between them. This CDR3 contains 17 residues. The CDR3 bases are TGTGCCAGCAGTTTAACACCCGGGACATTCAGCTCCTACGAGCAGTACTTC. Its protein is CASSLTPGTFSSYEQYF.

This rearrangement joins TRBV7-9 to TRBJ2-7; D might be TRBD1 (5 bases). This CDR3 has 14 amino acids. Germline V gene data show CDR1 as SEHNR and CDR2 as FQNEAQ (reference sequence). V dropped 4 bases and J dropped 2 bases, with 12 bases sitting between them. The CDR3 loop is CASSYGPDTYEQYF. The CDR3 DNA reads as TGTGCCAGCAGCTACGGGCCGGACACCTACGAGCAGTACTTC.

The V call is TRBV7-2, the J call TRBJ2-2; 8 bases line up with TRBD1. Germline V gene lookup returns CDR1 SGHTA and CDR2 FQGNSA. V was clipped by 4 bases and J by 7 bases; unmatched bases: 2. This CDR3 spans 13 amino acids. This CDR3 reads CASSYRGNGELFF. The CDR3 coding sequence is TGTGCCAGCAGCTACAGGGGGAACGGGGAGCTGTTTTTT.

In this sample, this clone turned up once. The chain is built from TRBV5-1 and TRBJ1-1; D not certain. Germline CDR1 and CDR2: SGHRS and YFSETQ. The CDR3 covers 13 residues. Deletions cut 0 bases from V and 4 bases from J, with 7 bases between. CDR3 residues: CASSLGQITEAFF. CDR3 DNA: TGCGCCAGCAGCTTGGGTCAGATCACTGAAGCTTTCTTT. Full variable domain (remainder filled in from reference TRBV5-1 and TRBJ1-1): KAGVTQTPRYLIKTRGQQVTLSCSPISGHRSVSWYQQTPGQGLQFLFEYFSETQRNKGNFPGRFSGRQFSNSRSEMNVSTLELGDSALYLCASSLGQITEAFFGQGTRLTVV.

The V gene is TRBV5-4, the J gene TRBJ1-2; the D gene is possibly TRBD1 (6 bases). CDR1 is SGHNT and CDR2 is YYREEE in the germline V gene (reference sequence). V was clipped by 3 bases and J by 5 bases, with 20 bases between them. The length of the CDR3 is 16 residues. CDR3 region: CASSSLVQGSQYGYTF. Here the CDR3 DNA reads TGTGCCAGCAGCTCGTTGGTCCAGGGGAGTCAGTATGGCTACACCTTC. Filled out from reference TRBV5-4 and TRBJ1-2, the complete variable domain reads ETGVTQSPTHLIKTRGQQVTLRCSSQSGHNTVSWYQQALGQGPQFIFQYYREEENGRGNFPPRFSGLQFPNYSSELNVNALELDDSALYLCASSSLVQGSQYGYTFGSGTRLTVV.

The chain is built from TRBV6-1 and TRBJ2-2; D call uncertain. The germline V gene encodes CDR1 MNHNS and CDR2 SASEGT. The CDR3 sequence is 16 residues long. The V gene lost 2 bases and the J gene lost 0 bases, with 10 bases spanning the gap. The CDR3: CASSELGKANTGELFF. In DNA form, the CDR3 reads TGTGCCAGCAGTGAATTGGGCAAAGCGAACACCGGGGAGCTGTTTTTT.

The rearrangement links TRBV18 to TRBJ1-1; D ambiguous. Trimming took off 5 bases at V and 2 bases at J, with 9 bases between the two ends. Germline values: CDR1 KGHSH, CDR2 LQKENI. This CDR3 is 13 amino acids long. The DNA of the CDR3 is TGTGCCAGCTCATATGGTACTAACACTGAAGCTTTCTTT. It specifies CASSYGTNTEAFF.